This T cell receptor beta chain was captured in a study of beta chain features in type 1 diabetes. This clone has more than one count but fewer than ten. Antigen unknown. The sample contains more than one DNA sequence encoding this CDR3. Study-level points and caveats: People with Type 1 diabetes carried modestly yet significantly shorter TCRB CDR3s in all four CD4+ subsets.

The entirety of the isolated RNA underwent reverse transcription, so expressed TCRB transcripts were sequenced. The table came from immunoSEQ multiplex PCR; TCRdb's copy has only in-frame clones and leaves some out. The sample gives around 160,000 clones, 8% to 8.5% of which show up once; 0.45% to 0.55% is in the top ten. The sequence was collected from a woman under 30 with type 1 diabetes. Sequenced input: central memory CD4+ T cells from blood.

The CDR3 sequence: CASSQDRQGNEQFF. The DNA of the CDR3 is TGCGCCAGCAGCCAAGATCGACAGGGCAATGAGCAGTTCTTC. The chain uses TRBV4-1 and TRBJ2-1; 7 positions agree with TRBD1. J was trimmed by 6 bases and V by 0 bases; bases with no gene match: 2. CDR1 and CDR2 (germline): MGHRA, YSYEKL. The CDR3 loop spans 14 amino acids.